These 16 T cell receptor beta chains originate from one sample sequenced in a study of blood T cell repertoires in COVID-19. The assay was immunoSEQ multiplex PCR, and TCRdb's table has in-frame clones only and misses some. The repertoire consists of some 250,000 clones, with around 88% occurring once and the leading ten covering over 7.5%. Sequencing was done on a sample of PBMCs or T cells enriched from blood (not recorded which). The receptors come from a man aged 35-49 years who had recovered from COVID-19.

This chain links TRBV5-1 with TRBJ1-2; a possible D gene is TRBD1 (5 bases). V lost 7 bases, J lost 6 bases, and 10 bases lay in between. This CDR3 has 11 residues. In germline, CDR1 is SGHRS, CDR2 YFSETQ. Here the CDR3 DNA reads TGCGCCAGCGGCCAGGGTGATGGCTACACCTTC. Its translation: CASGQGDGYTF.

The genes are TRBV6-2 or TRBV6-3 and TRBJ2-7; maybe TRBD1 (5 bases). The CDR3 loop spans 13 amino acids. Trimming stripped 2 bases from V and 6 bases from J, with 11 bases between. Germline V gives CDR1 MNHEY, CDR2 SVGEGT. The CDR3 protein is CASSYQGFGEQYF. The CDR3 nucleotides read TGTGCCAGCAGTTACCAGGGCTTCGGCGAGCAGTACTTC.

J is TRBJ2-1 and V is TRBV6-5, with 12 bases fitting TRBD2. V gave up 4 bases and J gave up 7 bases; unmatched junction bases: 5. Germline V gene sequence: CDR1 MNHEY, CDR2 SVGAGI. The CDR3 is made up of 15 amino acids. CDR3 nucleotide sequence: TGTGCCAGCAGTTCCCCGGGACTAGCGGGTAATGAGCAGTTCTTC. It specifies CASSSPGLAGNEQFF.

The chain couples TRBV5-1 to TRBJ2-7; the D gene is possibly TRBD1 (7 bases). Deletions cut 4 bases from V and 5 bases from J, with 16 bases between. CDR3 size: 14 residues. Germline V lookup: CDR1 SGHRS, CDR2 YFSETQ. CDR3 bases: TGCGCCAGCAGCGCGGGACAGTCCTGGGACGAGCAGTACTTC. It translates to CASSAGQSWDEQYF.

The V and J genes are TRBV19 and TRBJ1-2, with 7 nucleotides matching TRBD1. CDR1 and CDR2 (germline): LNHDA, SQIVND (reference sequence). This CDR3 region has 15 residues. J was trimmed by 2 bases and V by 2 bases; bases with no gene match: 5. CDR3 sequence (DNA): TGTGCCAGTAGTATACCGGGACAGAGAAACTATGGCTACACCTTC. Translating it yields CASSIPGQRNYGYTF.

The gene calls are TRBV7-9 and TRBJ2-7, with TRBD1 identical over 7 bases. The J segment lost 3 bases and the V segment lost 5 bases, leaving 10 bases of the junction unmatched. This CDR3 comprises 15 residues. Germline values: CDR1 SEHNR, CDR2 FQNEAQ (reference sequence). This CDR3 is CASSRPRDRDYEQYF. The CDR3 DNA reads TGTGCCAGCAGCCGCCCCCGGGACAGAGACTACGAGCAGTACTTC. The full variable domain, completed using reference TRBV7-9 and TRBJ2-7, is DTGVSQNPRHKITKRGQNVTFRCDPISEHNRLYWYRQTLGQGPEFLTYFQNEAQLEKSRLLSDRFSAERPKGSFSTLEIQRTEQGDSAMYLCASSRPRDRDYEQYFGPGTRLTVT.

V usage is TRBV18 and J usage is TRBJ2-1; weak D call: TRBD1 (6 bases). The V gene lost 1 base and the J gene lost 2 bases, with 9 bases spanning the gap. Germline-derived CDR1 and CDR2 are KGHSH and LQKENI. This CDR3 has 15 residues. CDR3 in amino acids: CASSPRTDTYNEQFF. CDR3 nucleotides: TGTGCCAGCTCACCACGGACAGACACCTACAATGAGCAGTTCTTC.

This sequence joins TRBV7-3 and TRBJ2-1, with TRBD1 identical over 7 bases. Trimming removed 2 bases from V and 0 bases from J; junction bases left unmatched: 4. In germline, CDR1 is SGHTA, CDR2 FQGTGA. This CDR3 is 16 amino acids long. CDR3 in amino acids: CASSLLGTASYNEQFF. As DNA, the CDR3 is TGTGCCAGCAGCTTATTAGGGACAGCCTCCTACAATGAGCAGTTCTTC.

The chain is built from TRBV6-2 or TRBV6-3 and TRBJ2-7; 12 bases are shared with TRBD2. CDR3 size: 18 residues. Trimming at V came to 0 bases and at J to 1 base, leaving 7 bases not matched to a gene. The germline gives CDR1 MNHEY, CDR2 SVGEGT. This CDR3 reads CASSYSSRTSGKSYEQYF. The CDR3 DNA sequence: TGTGCCAGCAGTTACTCCAGCAGGACTAGCGGGAAATCCTACGAGCAGTACTTC.

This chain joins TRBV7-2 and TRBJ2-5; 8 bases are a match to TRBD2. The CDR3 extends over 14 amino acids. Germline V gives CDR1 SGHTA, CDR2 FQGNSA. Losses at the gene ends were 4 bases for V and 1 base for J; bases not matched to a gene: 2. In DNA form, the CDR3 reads TGTGCCAGCAGCTGGCGGGGGGCCCAAGAGACCCAGTACTTC. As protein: CASSWRGAQETQYF.

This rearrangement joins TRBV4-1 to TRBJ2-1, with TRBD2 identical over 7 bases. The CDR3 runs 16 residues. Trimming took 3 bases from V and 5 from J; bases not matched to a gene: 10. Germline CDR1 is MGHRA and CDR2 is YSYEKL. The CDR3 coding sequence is TGCGCCAGCAGCCAGGACATGGGCGGGGGAAACAATGAGCAGTTCTTC. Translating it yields CASSQDMGGGNNEQFF.

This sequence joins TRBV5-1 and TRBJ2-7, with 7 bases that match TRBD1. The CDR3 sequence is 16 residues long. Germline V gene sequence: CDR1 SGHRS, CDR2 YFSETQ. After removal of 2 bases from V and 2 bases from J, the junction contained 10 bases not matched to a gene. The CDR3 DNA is TGCGCCAGCAGCTTCCGGTTCGGGACAGATGCCTACGAGCAGTACTTC. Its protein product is CASSFRFGTDAYEQYF. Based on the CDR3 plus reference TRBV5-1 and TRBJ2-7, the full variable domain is KAGVTQTPRYLIKTRGQQVTLSCSPISGHRSVSWYQQTPGQGLQFLFEYFSETQRNKGNFPGRFSGRQFSNSRSEMNVSTLELGDSALYLCASSFRFGTDAYEQYFGPGTRLTVT.

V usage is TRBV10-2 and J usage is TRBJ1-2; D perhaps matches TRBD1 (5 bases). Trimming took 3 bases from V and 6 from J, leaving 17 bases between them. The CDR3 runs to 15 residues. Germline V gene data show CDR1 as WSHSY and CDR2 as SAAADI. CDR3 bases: TGCGCCAGCAGTGAAAGACAGCCCGCGGAAAATGGCTACACCTTC. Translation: CASSERQPAENGYTF.

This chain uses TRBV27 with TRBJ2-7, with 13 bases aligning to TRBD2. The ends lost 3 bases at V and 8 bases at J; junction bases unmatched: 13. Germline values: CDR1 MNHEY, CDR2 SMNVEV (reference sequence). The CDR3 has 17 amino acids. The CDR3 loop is CASSFELPGLAGMKQYF. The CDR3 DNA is TGTGCCAGCAGTTTTGAGCTTCCGGGACTAGCGGGAATGAAGCAGTACTTC.

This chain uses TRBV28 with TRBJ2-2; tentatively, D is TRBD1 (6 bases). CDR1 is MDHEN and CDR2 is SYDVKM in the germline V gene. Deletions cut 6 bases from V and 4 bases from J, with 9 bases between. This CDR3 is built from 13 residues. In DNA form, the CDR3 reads TGTGCCAGCAGGCTACAGGGCACCGGGGAGCTGTTTTTT. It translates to CASRLQGTGELFF.

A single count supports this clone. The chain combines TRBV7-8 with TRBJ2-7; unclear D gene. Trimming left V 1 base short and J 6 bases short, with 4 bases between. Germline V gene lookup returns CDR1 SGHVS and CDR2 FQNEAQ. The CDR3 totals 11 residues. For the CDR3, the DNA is TGTGCCAGCAGCTTAGGGCTCGAGCAGTACTTC. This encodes CASSLGLEQYF.